The source of this T cell receptor beta chain is a study of T-cell memory formation after mild COVID-19. The trim removed 5 bases at V and 5 bases at J, leaving 5 bases unmatched. The CDR3 consists of 13 residues. Germline V gene sequence: CDR1 MNHEY, CDR2 SVGAGI. One entry per CDR3 protein, called by TCRdb with MiXCR from the 5' RACE reads. The profile shows about 470,000 distinct CDR3 sequences, 15% to 20% of them singletons. Sequenced material: PBMCs or a T cell subset sorted from them (not recorded which). V and J are TRBV6-5 and TRBJ1-2; 7 bases match TRBD1. This receptor was obtained from an adult woman who had mild COVID-19 (a few samples of this study predate the infection). Cell type and time point are not known. This CDR3 is CASSKTGKYGYTF. The CDR3 DNA sequence: TGTGCCAGCAGTAAGACAGGGAAATATGGCTACACCTTC.